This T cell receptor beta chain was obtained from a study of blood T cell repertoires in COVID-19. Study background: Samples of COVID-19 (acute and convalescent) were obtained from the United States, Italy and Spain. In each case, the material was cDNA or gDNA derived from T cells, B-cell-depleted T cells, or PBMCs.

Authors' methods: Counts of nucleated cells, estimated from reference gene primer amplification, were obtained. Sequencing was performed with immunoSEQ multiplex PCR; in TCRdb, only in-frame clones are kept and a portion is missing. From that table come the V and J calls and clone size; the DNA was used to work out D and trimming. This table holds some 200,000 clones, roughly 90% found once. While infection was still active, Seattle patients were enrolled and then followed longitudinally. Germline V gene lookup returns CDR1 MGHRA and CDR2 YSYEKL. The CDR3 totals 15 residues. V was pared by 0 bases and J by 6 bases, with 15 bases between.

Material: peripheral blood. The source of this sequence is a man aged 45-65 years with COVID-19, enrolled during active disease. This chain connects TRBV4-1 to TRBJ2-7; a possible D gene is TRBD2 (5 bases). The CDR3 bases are TGCGCCAGCAGCCAAGAATGGGTCGACTATTCCGAGCAGTACTTC. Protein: CASSQEWVDYSEQYF.